Listed here is a single T cell receptor beta chain. This clonotype occurred a few times. Its recognized antigen is unknown. No much larger clone is present one base from it, and per-base qualities are unavailable. Libraries were constructed by 5' RACE. Sequenced on an Illumina HiSeq 2500. The second PCR ran for roughly 7 to 12 cycles and used a J-beta primer mix along with a sample-barcoded 5' primer. A unique molecular identifier was introduced onto each TCR beta cDNA molecule by a template-switch 5' adaptor carrying 12 random nucleotides. Each sample yielded at least 2.5 million CDR3-containing paired-end reads. First-strand cDNA synthesis was performed from all RNA using the Mint cDNA synthesis kit, with priming by a TRBC-specific oligonucleotide. Following uracil-DNA glycosylase treatment, a first 18-cycle PCR with universal primers M1SS and BC2_uni_R was performed on all cDNA. On the authors' methods: For normalization, 1 million high-quality reads, each with a distinct molecular identifier, were randomly selected from each sample. Reads sharing molecular identifiers were discarded rather than binned into consensus sequences. MiTCR, run with a Q25 quality threshold and the strictest error-elimination algorithm, handled CDR3 identification, clonotype clustering and error correction. Lower-bound total TCR beta diversity was estimated with a nonparametric unseen species model using Euler transformation. TCRdb reran the public reads through fastp at Q25 and MiXCR, keeping productive beta chains. Rows with one shared CDR3 protein collapse into an entry with the most common genes and DNA. In this record, the V and J calls reflect TCRdb's handling and not the investigators' own analysis. The sample data list more than 1.4 million distinct CDR3 sequences, and roughly 40% of these were observed just once. Of the sample, approximately 7.9% is held by the ten largest clones.

This sample stems from a study of blood T cells in healthy people across ages (dated by TCRdb to the mid-2010s). Regarding the study in general: In model experiments, template switching captured roughly one uniquely barcoded TCR beta cDNA molecule for every two T cells. Donors of different ages were randomly distributed across sequencing lanes to avoid experimental bias. The donors were divided into four age groups: young (average approximately 15 years), middle-aged (about 39), aged (under 70) and long-lived (about 90). Using deep sequencing normalized with unique cDNA molecular identifiers, the study measured how TCR beta repertoire diversity changes with age. Two additional independent replicas of 1 million unique cDNA reads from the same blood draw were analyzed for two donors (one aged 18 to 30 and one aged 80 or older).

Overall results and qualifications from the work: There was a strong correlation between observed TCR beta diversity and the percentage of naive T cells measured by flow cytometry. Total diversity estimates from one million sequenced T cells were considered lower bounds and underestimates. Compared with the aged group, more naive CD4+ T cells, fewer expanded clones and increased TCR diversity were shown by the long-lived group, suggesting age selection. Donor CMV infection status was unknown, potentially confounding age-related changes in expanded clonotypes. As age increased, observed TCR beta diversity per million T cells dropped in a roughly linear way, and a significant reduction was already evident by age about 40. Since profiling was done on bulk unsorted PBMCs, naive and antigen-experienced compartments could not be conclusively compared.

The donors were roughly 38 Caucasian individuals from Russia, aged roughly 6 to 90 years, who were systemically healthy. Ten milliliters of peripheral blood were drawn from each donor into EDTA-treated Vacutainer tubes. PBMCs were isolated by Ficoll-Paque density-gradient centrifugation, with at least 6 million obtained per sample. Trizol reagent was used to extract total RNA from PBMCs, with at least 6 micrograms per sample. For every donor, flow cytometry on a PBMC aliquot measured the percentage of naive CD45RAhigh/CD27high T cells. Sample: blood. This sequence was found in a woman under 30 in good health.

The CDR3 protein is CAISESRGRTLKEGEQFF. The DNA reads TGTGCCATCAGTGAGTCGAGGGGCAGGACCCTAAAGGAGGGTGAGCAGTTCTTC. The receptor chain draws on TRBV10-3 and TRBJ2-1; 6 matching bases give a weak D call of TRBD2. The V and J ends are trimmed by 0 bases and 9 bases, leaving 24 bases between them. CDR3 length: 18 amino acids, cysteine to phenylalanine. Only the CDR3 region is kept as DNA, spanning 54 bases read in frame from base 1. CDR1 and CDR2 were assigned from the germline V gene as ENHRY and SYGVKD.